The clone carrying this T cell receptor (beta chain) turned up a few times. Its antigen is still unknown. This entry comes from a study of identical twins. Looked up from germline, CDR1 is SGHAT and CDR2 is FQNNGV. V lost 6 bases and J lost 9; bases outside the gene matches: 10. This CDR3 region has 14 residues. TCRdb re-called the 5' RACE reads through MiXCR, storing one row per CDR3 protein. The repertoire has roughly 700,000 distinct CDR3 sequences, about 9.4% of them found once; the top ten carry 0.8% to 1%. The study's findings and limits: Cord blood's abundant beta clonotypes had fewer insertions, unlike memory repertoires.

This same sample was also part of a study on yellow fever vaccine responses in identical twins.

The chain is built from TRBV11-2 and TRBJ2-1; 8 bases match TRBD2. The origin of this receptor is a young woman in good health. The sample was PBMCs. The CDR3, as DNA: TGTGCCAGCAGGGGGAGCGGGAGCGGAGTTGAGCAGTTCTTC. It codes for CASRGSGSGVEQFF.